This paragraph reports one T cell receptor beta chain. The data are from a study of immune evolution from preneoplasia to lung adenocarcinoma. The assay was immunoSEQ multiplex PCR, and TCRdb's table has in-frame clones only and misses some. The sample has about 41,000 clones, roughly 80% seen once; the top ten hold about 4.7%. This CDR3 has 16 residues. Deletions cut 0 bases from V and 5 bases from J, with 18 bases between. Germline V gives CDR1 SGHRS, CDR2 YFSETQ. The source is a person between 60 and 70 years old with lung adenocarcinoma. This sequence joins TRBV5-1 and TRBJ2-7; a possible D gene is TRBD2 (5 bases). Sequencing was done on a sample of FFPE invasive lung adenocarcinoma tissue. Written as DNA, the CDR3 is TGCGCCAGCAGCTTGGGATGGACGGGGAACCGAAACGAGCAGTACTTC. Its translation is CASSLGWTGNRNEQYF.